This TCR beta chain was found in a study of cytomegalovirus exposure and HLA in healthy donors (dated by TCRdb to the late 2010s). A note on the overall study: According to an earlier analysis of several hundred of the donors, some 180 million T cells yielded some 120 million unique TCR beta sequences and more than 250 Gb of sequence data. Typing coverage differed by locus: A, B, C, DRB1 and DQB1 were typed in roughly 620-630 donors, DQA1 in roughly 500, DPA1 in 600 to 610, and DPB1 in roughly 450. Besides the first cohort of around 670 subjects, a separate validation cohort made up of about 120 different subjects was used. Both class I and class II loci were covered by HLA typing, at four-digit resolution. The study was designed to test whether signatures of past pathogen exposure could be identified by cataloging public T cell receptors. All discovery cohort repertoires had been generated on a single sequencing platform. In a later genetic analysis, genome-wide SNP genotypes for about 55% of the roughly 670 donors were used, and that subset was treated as a discovery cohort. An earlier analysis of several hundred of the donors applied high-throughput TCR beta sequencing to assess whether each TCR beta V gene segment acted as functional or pseudogenic. To predict cytomegalovirus infection status, the study combined high-throughput TCR immunosequencing, statistical association of individual TCRs with disease status, and machine learning. The genetic ancestry cluster associated with self-reported Caucasian donors included about four fifths of the roughly 390 genotyped donors. Alongside the repertoire data, information on donor age, sex, ethnicity and CMV serostatus was compiled. Among about 400 genotyped donors of the cohort, an average of around 250,000 unique TCR beta nucleotide sequences was sequenced per donor, of which about 18% were non-productive. An early release that covered more than 550 HLA-typed donors contained approximately 300 gigabases of sequencing data and tens of millions of unique TCR sequences. Rather than drawing on any new phenotypic data, the later analysis identified candidate immune exposures from TCR beta sequences and the way those sequences occurred across donors. The T cell repertoires of some 670 subjects were profiled by immunosequencing and related to cytomegalovirus serostatus. A later analysis re-analyzed previously published TCR beta repertoires from 500 to 700 donors and added high-resolution HLA genotyping to study TCR occurrence patterns. Because of strong linkage in the cohort, five DR-DQ haplotypes were treated as single units for association and clustering.

The library was made by the immunoSEQ multiplex PCR assay. For the multiplex PCR, a mixture combining 60 forward primers for TCR Vbeta segments and 13 reverse primers for TCR Jbeta segments was used. The CDR3 region of rearranged TCR beta genes was amplified from genomic DNA by a multiplex PCR assay. On the Illumina HiSeq System, the amplified TCR beta libraries were sequenced as 87-base-pair reads. As for how the authors treated the data: Across the 500 to 750 repertoires, a later analysis counted roughly 77 million unique TCR beta chains, some 11 million of which were shared by at least two donors. Raw reads were error-corrected and collapsed into unique sequences by a nearest-neighbor algorithm in which closely related sequences were merged to remove PCR and sequencing errors. To assign V, D and J gene segments, CDR3 sequences were aligned to IMGT reference sequences. For a sequence to be retained, a match of at least six nucleotides was required to both a V gene segment and a J gene segment. Rearrangements were called productive when the CDR3 lacked stop codons and stayed in frame with V and J; all others were non-productive. CDR3 was defined according to IMGT convention as the region running from the second conserved V-encoded cysteine to the conserved J-encoded phenylalanine. The earlier analysis of about 500 of the donors excluded sequences that lacked an unambiguous match to a single V gene segment. An earlier analysis of a few hundred of the donors called V segments functional above 56.7% productive rearrangements and segregating when the between-donor standard deviation exceeded 5%. A statistical classification framework was built to diagnose cytomegalovirus status from the catalog of TCR beta chain sequences. V and J gene assignment, in a later analysis, came from comparing TCR nucleotide sequences with IMGT/GENE-DB human TR gene sequences. The TCRdist pipeline was used in a later analysis to assign CDR3 sequences and most-parsimonious VDJ recombination scenarios. In a later analysis, each TCR beta chain was defined by its CDR3 amino acid sequence together with its V-gene family, and reads without a unique V-gene family were excluded. As a way to deal with suspected cross-contamination and a sequencing artifact, a later analysis dropped 450 to 600 nucleotide sequences that were highly shared and had low generation probability. In a later analysis, a clonal expansion index for each public chain was calculated from normalized within-repertoire ranks of inferred template counts. Generation probabilities in a later analysis came from a VDJ recombination model fitted to out-of-frame rearrangements, and those results were checked against IGoR. Hypergeometric tests were used in a later analysis to score TCR-TCR, TCR-HLA and TCR-CMV co-occurrence, with a repertoire-size bias correction applied to the TCR pairs. A later analysis estimated false discovery rates by permuting HLA or CMV assignments 20 times. In a later analysis, co-occurring TCRs were grouped using DBSCAN, with TCRdist sequence similarity added in when clustering inside HLA-allele-positive subsets. Repertoires with fewer than 30,000 or more than 120,000 public chains were left out of co-occurrence clustering, as were a few repertoires with anomalous nucleotide sharing. The table comes from immuneACCESS by way of TCRdb, which keeps in-frame sequences with V and J called. Part of the clones is missing from these tables; in studies checked, under half for an unresolved V gene and the rest for unknown reasons. That table supplies the V and J calls and clone size; D and trimming were determined from the DNA. The sample profile shows about 150,000 clones; 68% of them were found once. Of the sample, about 4.5% is held by the ten largest clones.

On this clone: No antigen is known for it. Per-base qualities were not stored, and no clone one base away is much larger.

Study-wide findings and limitations: In a later analysis, 15,000 to 20,000 TCR beta sequences were associated with specific HLA alleles at a false discovery rate of 0.05. The earlier analysis of 450 to 700 of the donors excluded roughly 17 rarely observed V segments, including chromosome 9 orphons, because counts were too low. A further reported finding was that TCR beta sequences accurately predicted the HLA-A and HLA-B alleles for most subjects in the first cohort. In vitro tests confirmed that three of the cytomegalovirus-associated TCR beta chains recognize cytomegalovirus antigens. Most TCR sequences were observed very rarely across donors, whereas some public TCRs were present in many individuals. In a later analysis, HLA-associated TCR beta chains showed more clonal expansion and lower generation probabilities than non-associated chains that were equally common. In a later analysis, several top co-occurrence clusters were reported to appear linked to parvovirus B19, influenza, CMV and Epstein-Barr virus. A cluster of highly shared sequence variants was judged likely to represent a technical artifact of the sequencing pipeline. The classifier was reported to diagnose cytomegalovirus status with high specificity and sensitivity in both the original and validation cohorts. For the cohort, immune exposure information was limited to CMV serostatus. The authors suggested that the approach could potentially be extended to other disease states and immunological phenotypes. In a later genetic analysis, fewer N-insertions in productive TCRs were reported among donors in an Asian-associated ancestry cluster than the approximately 670-donor mean. In a later analysis, the rate of TCR association differed among HLA loci, with DRB1 alleles having the most associated TCRs and HLA-C alleles having the fewest. Only TCR beta chains were sequenced in this cohort, and the absence of alpha or paired-chain data limited detectable features. The study gave a list of 150 to 200 TCR beta chains associated with cytomegalovirus. Assigning TCR associations to individual alleles was difficult when HLA alleles, especially DR and DQ, strongly co-occurred. Correlated functional status among segregating V segments might be attributable to linkage disequilibrium, but an unknown experimental factor could not be ruled out. A later analysis found that most CMV-associated TCR beta chains appeared HLA-restricted, with HLA associations seemingly driven largely by CMV exposure. The presence/absence analyses assumed that sequencing depth was roughly uniform across donors, and that assumption may not be true. An association between a missense DCLRE1C variant and V-gene and J-gene trimming of TCR beta chains was found in a later genetic analysis and replicated in an independent cohort. Some IMGT-functional V segments, including TRBV6-2 and TRBV6-3, could not be distinguished by the 87-base-pair reads and were therefore excluded. Because HLA typing was missing for some donors at each locus, association tests included only the typed subset. Broadly in line with IMGT annotations, most TCR beta V segments showed up in productive rearrangements about 87% or about 30% of the time in an earlier analysis of a few hundred of the donors.

The cohort consisted of fewer than 700 healthy bone marrow donors. Cohort members were all nominally healthy when sampled, although unrecorded immune exposures were likely present. The donor was CMV seronegative and belonged to the group of 352 seronegative cohort members. A peripheral blood sample was collected from each donor, and TCR beta sequencing was performed on peripheral blood mononuclear cells. Genomic DNA extraction from the blood cell samples was performed with the Qiagen DNeasy Blood Extraction Kit. The germline V gene (reference sequence) supplies CDR1 GTSNPN and CDR2 SVGIG. Measured from the cysteine to the phenylalanine, the CDR3 is 15 residues long. The CDR3 DNA has 45 bases and is translated from base 1. Germline trimming: 4 bases from V, 4 bases from J; junction bases outside gene matches: 7.

Source material: PBMCs. The clonotype was recovered from a man aged 55 to 70 in good health and CMV-seronegative. This chain is built from TRBV30 and TRBJ1-5, with TRBD1 identical over 10 junction bases. This receptor has the CDR3 CAWTNGDRGNQPQHF. The nucleotide sequence is TGTGCCTGGACGAATGGGGACAGGGGTAATCAGCCCCAGCATTTT.